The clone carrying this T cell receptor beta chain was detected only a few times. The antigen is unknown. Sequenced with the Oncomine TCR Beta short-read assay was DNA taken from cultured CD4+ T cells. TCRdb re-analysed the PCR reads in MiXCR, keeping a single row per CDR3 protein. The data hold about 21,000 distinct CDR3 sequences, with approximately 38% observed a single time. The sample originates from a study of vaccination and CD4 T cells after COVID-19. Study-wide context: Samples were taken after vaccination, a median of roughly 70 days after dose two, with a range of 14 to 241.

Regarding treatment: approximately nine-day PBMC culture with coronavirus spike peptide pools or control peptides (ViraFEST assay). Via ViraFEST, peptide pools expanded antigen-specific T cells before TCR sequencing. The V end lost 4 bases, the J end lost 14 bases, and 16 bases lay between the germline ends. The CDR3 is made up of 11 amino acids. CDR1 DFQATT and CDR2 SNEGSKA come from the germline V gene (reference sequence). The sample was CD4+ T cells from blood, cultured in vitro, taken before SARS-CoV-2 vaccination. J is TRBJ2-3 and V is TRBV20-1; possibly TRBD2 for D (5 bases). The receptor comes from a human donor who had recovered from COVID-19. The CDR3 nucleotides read TGCAGTGCTACGACCCTAGAGGGTTGGTATTTT. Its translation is CSATTLEGWYF.